This T cell receptor beta chain appears in the sequencing data of a study of read filtering for tumor transcriptome and immune sequencing. Study as a whole: Patients were some 16 male and some 13 female, mean age approximately 70 years, range about 47 to 80. Whole-study findings and limits: Compared with RNA-seq, IR-seq gave much higher clonotype depth and reliability.

This CDR3 spans 13 amino acids. V was shortened by 4 bases and J by 11 bases, with 15 bases between the two germline ends. Germline V gene lookup returns CDR1 SNHLY and CDR2 FYNNEI. Only a few counts were recorded for this clonotype. The antigen remains unidentified. From around 0.4 ug of RNA, a library with molecular barcoded alpha/delta and beta/gamma adaptors was made. In TCRdb, the reads were re-called with MiXCR into one record per CDR3 protein. The sample has roughly 56,000 distinct CDR3 sequences; about 19% are singletons. Sequencing used a population of CD138-negative cells sorted from bone marrow. The TCR was taken from a donor aged 40 or over with multiple myeloma. This chain links TRBV2 with TRBJ1-5, with D unclear. The CDR3 DNA reads as TGTGCCAGCAGTGGGGAGAGTTACGAAGCCCAGCATTTT. Translating gives CASSGESYEAQHF.